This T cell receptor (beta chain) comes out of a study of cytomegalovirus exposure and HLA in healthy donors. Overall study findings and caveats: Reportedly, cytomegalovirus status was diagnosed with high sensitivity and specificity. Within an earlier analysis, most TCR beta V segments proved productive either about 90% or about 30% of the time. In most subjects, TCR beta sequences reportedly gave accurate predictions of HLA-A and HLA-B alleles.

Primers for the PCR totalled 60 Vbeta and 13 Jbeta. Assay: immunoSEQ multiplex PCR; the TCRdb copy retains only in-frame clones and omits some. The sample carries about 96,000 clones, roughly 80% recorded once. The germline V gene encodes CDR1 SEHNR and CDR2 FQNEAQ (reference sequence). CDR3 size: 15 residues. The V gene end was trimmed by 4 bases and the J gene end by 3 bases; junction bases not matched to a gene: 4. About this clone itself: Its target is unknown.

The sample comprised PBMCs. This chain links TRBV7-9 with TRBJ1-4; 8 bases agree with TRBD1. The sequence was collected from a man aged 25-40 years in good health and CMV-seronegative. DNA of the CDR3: TGTGCCAGCAGCTCTCAGGGGGCGGCTAATGAAAAACTGTTTTTT. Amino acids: CASSSQGAANEKLFF.